The clone carrying this T cell receptor (beta chain) has only a few counts. With 3 bases removed from V and 6 bases from J, the gap between germline ends came to 11 bases. Germline CDR1 reads SNHLY; CDR2 reads FYNNEI. The CDR3 sequence is 13 residues long. To make TCR beta libraries, researchers used iRepertoire HTBI primers and Arm-PCR of CDR3 regions. One entry per CDR3 protein, called by TCRdb with MiXCR from the multiplex PCR reads. The sample records some 410,000 distinct CDR3 sequences, less than 20% being singletons. Time point specified: newly diagnosed GD, antithyroid drugs for less than 3 months. Extracted RNA from PBMCs served as the source of the TCR library. The sample is drawn from a study of regulatory T cells in long-lasting Graves disease. Study context: Antithyroid drugs had been taken under 3 months by newly diagnosed Graves' patients.

Separately, the same data were catalogued under a study of T cells in Graves' hyperthyroidism and ophthalmopathy.

Material: peripheral blood mononuclear cells (PBMCs), obtained at new diagnosis, from a patient treated with antithyroid drugs. The chain employs TRBV2 and TRBJ1-2, with D unclear. The TCR was taken from a woman under 40 with Graves disease. This CDR3 reads CASSDTEEDGYTF. The CDR3 DNA reads TGTGCCAGCAGTGATACGGAGGAAGATGGCTACACCTTC.